The next 30 T cell receptor beta chains were all read from a single sample in a study of STAT5B mutations in CD4+ large granular lymphocyte leukemia. Sequenced by immunoSEQ multiplex PCR; TCRdb stores in-frame clones only, minus some. The data contain some 38,000 clones, over 75% of them singletons. What was sequenced was CD4+ T cells from blood buffy coats. Receptor source: a human donor in good health.

This clone was counted once. The chain carries TRBV7-3 and TRBJ2-3; TRBD2 might be the D (5 bases). Deletions cut 0 bases from V and 2 bases from J, with 6 bases between. The CDR3 loop spans 14 amino acids. The germline gives CDR1 SGHTA, CDR2 FQGTGA. The CDR3 reads CASSLTSVTDTQYF. As DNA, the CDR3 is TGTGCCAGCAGCTTAACTAGCGTCACAGATACGCAGTATTTT.

This clone came up once. The chain carries TRBV4-1 and TRBJ2-7; tentative D call: TRBD2 (6 bases). The germline gives CDR1 MGHRA, CDR2 YSYEKL. The CDR3 totals 14 residues. V lost 0 bases to trimming and J lost 3 bases, with 9 bases between them. The CDR3 spells CASSQESGGYEQYF. The CDR3 DNA reads as TGCGCCAGCAGCCAAGAGTCCGGGGGCTACGAGCAGTACTTC.

The V call is TRBV6-5, the J call TRBJ2-3, with D tentatively TRBD2 (5 bases). Trimming pared 3 bases from V and 6 bases from J, leaving 13 bases between. The CDR3 has 14 amino acids. Germline V lookup: CDR1 MNHEY, CDR2 SVGAGI. The CDR3 sequence is CASSYLGSGDTQYF. The CDR3 DNA is TGTGCCAGCAGTTATTTGGGGAGCGGTGATACGCAGTATTTT.

The chain is built from TRBV7-2 and TRBJ2-5; TRBD2 agrees at 10 bases. The CDR3 has 16 amino acids. With 5 bases clipped from V and 5 bases from J, the junction kept 11 bases outside the gene matches. Germline V lookup: CDR1 SGHTA, CDR2 FQGNSA. Here the CDR3 reads CASSRPAGGPGETQYF. The CDR3 DNA reads TGTGCCAGCAGCCGACCAGCGGGAGGGCCGGGGGAGACCCAGTACTTC.

The chain has TRBV30 and TRBJ1-1; D call uncertain. Germline assignment: CDR1 GTSNPN and CDR2 SVGIG (reference sequence). The CDR3 has 14 residues. Trimming took off 5 bases at V and 0 bases at J, with 13 bases between the two ends. CDR3 coding DNA: TGTGCCTGGTGGCACAGCACCTTGAACACTGAAGCTTTCTTT. It is translated as CAWWHSTLNTEAFF.

This clone was recorded a few times. The rearrangement uses TRBV10-3 and TRBJ1-2; D is uncertain. Trimming took 2 bases from V and 4 from J, leaving 8 bases between them. The CDR3 is made up of 13 amino acids. Germline V CDR1 and CDR2: ENHRY, SYGVKD. CDR3 coding DNA: TGTGCCATCAGTGAGCGTGGCAGCTATGGCTACACCTTC. It translates to CAISERGSYGYTF.

The chain couples TRBV30 to TRBJ1-2; 9 bases match TRBD1. Germline CDR1 and CDR2: GTSNPN and SVGIG (reference sequence). V lost 7 bases and J lost 4; bases outside the gene matches: 7. This CDR3 spans 13 amino acids. CDR3 in amino acids: CASPGQGTYGYTF. CDR3 DNA: TGTGCCTCCCCGGGACAGGGTACCTATGGCTACACCTTC.

The rearrangement links TRBV5-1 to TRBJ2-1; D not certain. The ends were cut back, 2 bases at V and 0 bases at J, with 9 bases in the middle. Germline-derived CDR1 and CDR2 are SGHRS and YFSETQ. The CDR3 contains 15 residues. The CDR3 coding sequence is TGCGCCAGCAGCTTCCCGATTAGCTCCTACAATGAGCAGTTCTTC. Translated, it gives CASSFPISSYNEQFF.

V is TRBV14 and J is TRBJ2-7, with 7 bases that match TRBD2. The ends lost 5 bases at V and 2 bases at J; junction bases unmatched: 12. There are 16 residues in the CDR3. Germline lookup yields CDR1 SGHDN and CDR2 FVKESK. This chain's CDR3 is CASSGGGTSVAYEQYF. The CDR3, as DNA: TGTGCCAGCAGCGGGGGGGGAACATCGGTGGCCTACGAGCAGTACTTC.

The rearrangement uses TRBV6-4 and TRBJ1-2, with D perhaps matching TRBD1 (5 bases). The germline V gene has CDR1 MRHNA and CDR2 SNTAGT. This CDR3 is 18 amino acids long. Trimming pared 3 bases from V and 4 bases from J, leaving 24 bases between. The CDR3 coding sequence is TGTGCCAGCAGTGAGTTCCCGACTGGGGCGGGAGGTGGCTATGGCTACACCTTC. Protein product: CASSEFPTGAGGGYGYTF.

The gene calls are TRBV19 and TRBJ1-1; a possible D gene is TRBD1 (5 bases). The V end lost 5 bases, the J end lost 0 bases, and 10 bases lay between the germline ends. This CDR3 has 14 residues. Germline lookup yields CDR1 LNHDA and CDR2 SQIVND (reference sequence). DNA of the CDR3: TGTGCCAGTAGTCCAGACAGCCTGAACACTGAAGCTTTCTTT. Translated: CASSPDSLNTEAFF.

The V and J genes are TRBV30 and TRBJ2-5; D perhaps matches TRBD1 (6 bases). The CDR3 covers 14 residues. Per the germline V gene, CDR1 is GTSNPN and CDR2 is SVGIG (reference sequence). V shed 4 bases and J shed 5 bases, with 17 bases lying between them. Written as DNA, the CDR3 is TGTGCCTGGACACAGGGTTGGGAGCGGGAGACCCAGTACTTC. It yields the protein CAWTQGWERETQYF.

The V call is TRBV27, the J call TRBJ2-7, with D perhaps TRBD1 (7 bases). Germline V gives CDR1 MNHEY, CDR2 SMNVEV (reference sequence). The CDR3 sequence is 15 residues long. V shed 3 bases and J shed 6 bases, with 18 bases lying between them. Here the CDR3 reads CASSFDSRGVSEQYF. The CDR3 nucleotides read TGTGCCAGCAGTTTCGATTCCAGGGGGGTGTCCGAGCAGTACTTC.

This rearrangement joins TRBV7-3 to TRBJ1-6; no definite D call. V lost 1 base to trimming and J lost 7 bases, with 8 bases between them. The CDR3 totals 14 residues. The germline gives CDR1 SGHTA, CDR2 FQGTGA. Here the CDR3 reads CASSLNSGNSPLHF. CDR3 DNA sequence: TGTGCCAGCAGCTTAAACTCAGGCAATTCACCCCTCCACTTT.

The gene calls are TRBV7-9 and TRBJ2-7; the match to TRBD1 covers 7 bases. Germline assignment: CDR1 SEHNR and CDR2 FQNEAQ (reference sequence). There are 13 residues in the CDR3. With V trimmed by 5 bases and J by 1 base, 2 bases remained unmatched. The CDR3 spells CASSRQGSYEQYF. For the CDR3, the DNA is TGTGCCAGCAGCAGACAGGGATCCTACGAGCAGTACTTC.

The chain employs TRBV6-5 and TRBJ1-5, with D hard to call. With 4 bases removed from V and 3 bases from J, the gap between germline ends came to 10 bases. CDR1 is MNHEY and CDR2 is SVGAGI in the germline V gene. The CDR3 runs to 14 residues. The DNA of the CDR3 is TGTGCCAGCAGTTCCAGCACCAACAATCAGCCCCAGCATTTT. Protein sequence: CASSSSTNNQPQHF.

This rearrangement joins TRBV28 to TRBJ2-3; maybe TRBD1 (6 bases). The CDR3 extends over 16 amino acids. Germline lookup yields CDR1 MDHEN and CDR2 SYDVKM. The V and J ends lost 5 bases and 2 bases respectively, with 17 bases between them. Here the CDR3 reads CASSIRPWDITDTQYF. For the CDR3, the DNA is TGTGCCAGCAGTATCCGACCCTGGGACATCACAGATACGCAGTATTTT. The full variable domain, rest sourced from reference TRBV28 and TRBJ2-3, is DVKVTQSSRYLVKRTGEKVFLECVQDMDHENMFWYRQDPGLGLRLIYFSYDVKMKEKGDIPEGYSVSREKKERFSLILESASTNQTSMYLCASSIRPWDITDTQYFGPGTRLTVL.

The rearrangement joins TRBV18 to TRBJ2-1, with TRBD2 matching 8 bases. The length of the CDR3 is 15 residues. The germline gives CDR1 KGHSH, CDR2 LQKENI. J was trimmed by 5 bases and V by 4 bases; bases with no gene match: 7. The CDR3: CASSLLSGDNNEQFF. CDR3 DNA: TGTGCCAGCTCACTACTTAGCGGGGACAACAATGAGCAGTTCTTC.

The V gene is TRBV19, the J gene TRBJ1-6; no clear D gene. CDR3 length equals 17 residues. Trimming shortened V by 6 bases and J by 0 bases, and 15 bases separated the two germline ends. Per the germline V gene, CDR1 is LNHDA and CDR2 is SQIVND (reference sequence). The CDR3 sequence: CASSSDGISSYNSPLHF. The DNA for the CDR3 is TGTGCCAGTAGCTCCGACGGCATTAGCTCCTATAATTCACCCCTCCACTTT.

This chain connects TRBV9 to TRBJ2-1, with TRBD1 matching over 8 bases. The CDR3 extends over 15 amino acids. V shed 3 bases, J shed 5 bases, and the junction held 7 bases outside the gene matches. CDR1 and CDR2 (germline): SGDLS, YYNGEE. CDR3: CASSETGDENNEQFF. CDR3 sequence (DNA): TGTGCCAGCAGCGAGACAGGGGATGAGAACAATGAGCAGTTCTTC.

The chain is built from TRBV7-9 and TRBJ1-1; the match to TRBD1 covers 9 bases. The CDR3 is 14 residues long. V was pared by 5 bases and J by 2 bases, with 3 bases of the junction left unmatched. CDR1 and CDR2 from the germline V gene are SEHNR and FQNEAQ (reference sequence). CDR3 sequence reads: CASSKGQGNTEAFF. The CDR3 DNA reads as TGTGCCAGCAGCAAGGGACAGGGAAACACTGAAGCTTTCTTT.

V gene TRBV14 combines with J gene TRBJ2-1, with a tentative D call TRBD1 (6 bases). Trimming stripped 2 bases from V and 8 bases from J, with 22 bases between. Germline values: CDR1 SGHDN, CDR2 FVKESK. CDR3 size: 17 residues. The CDR3 DNA sequence: TGTGCCAGCAGCCAAATACAGGGTGGATCGTGGCGGGATGAGCAGTTCTTC. This encodes CASSQIQGGSWRDEQFF.

This sequence joins TRBV11-3 and TRBJ2-1; tentative D call: TRBD2 (6 bases). CDR3 length: 14 residues. Trimming stripped 5 bases from V and 4 bases from J, with 12 bases between. Germline CDR1 reads SGHNT; CDR2 reads YENEEA. CDR3 sequence: CASSVGTGYNEQFF. In nucleotides, the CDR3 is TGTGCCAGCAGCGTCGGGACTGGTTACAATGAGCAGTTCTTC.

In nucleotides, the CDR3 is TGCGCCAGCAGCCAAGAATTGGAGACCCAGTACTTC. Translating gives CASSQELETQYF. The rearrangement links TRBV4-1 to TRBJ2-5; D unclear. The CDR3 has 12 residues. V gave up 0 bases and J gave up 5 bases, with 4 bases separating them. Germline V gene data show CDR1 as MGHRA and CDR2 as YSYEKL.

The genes are TRBV5-1 and TRBJ2-7, with D maybe TRBD2 (6 bases). Per germline, CDR1 SGHRS and CDR2 YFSETQ. V was pared by 6 bases and J by 0 bases, with 13 bases between. The CDR3 has 14 amino acids. DNA for the CDR3: TGCGCCAGCACCTCGGGGGTTAGCTCCTACGAGCAGTACTTC. Translation: CASTSGVSSYEQYF.

This clone was recorded a few times. At one end the junction does not follow the germline gene, possibly because of a read error. The CDR3: CASSSTGTHLHF. In nucleotides, the CDR3 is TGTGCCAGCAGCTCGACCGGGACCCACCTTCATTTT. The genes are TRBV7-8 and TRBJ1-3; TRBD1 might be the D (5 bases). The CDR3 spans 12 residues. CDR1 and CDR2 from the germline V gene are SGHVS and FQNEAQ. The variable domain in full, with the rest retrieved from reference TRBV7-8 and TRBJ1-3, is GAGVSQSPRYKVAKRGQDVALRCDPISGHVSLFWYQQALGQGPEFLTYFQNEAQLDKSGLPSDRFFAERPEGSVSTLKIQRTQQEDSAVYLCASSSTGTHLHFGEGSWLTVV.

The table lists this clone with a count of one. This sequence joins TRBV6-5 and TRBJ1-5; 9 nucleotides match TRBD1. V dropped 5 bases and J dropped 7; count of bases not matched to a gene: 9. The CDR3 has 15 residues. The germline CDR1 and CDR2 sequences are MNHEY and SVGAGI. In DNA form, the CDR3 reads TGTGCCAGCAGTCAAACAGGGGGCGCACGACAGCCCCAGCATTTT. This translates into CASSQTGGARQPQHF.

The V call is TRBV19, the J call TRBJ1-5, with D perhaps matching TRBD1 (6 bases). Trimming shortened V by 3 bases and J by 2 bases, and 14 bases separated the two germline ends. The germline gives CDR1 LNHDA, CDR2 SQIVND (reference sequence). The CDR3 runs to 16 residues. CDR3 loop: CASSIEGGKGNQPQHF. CDR3 bases: TGTGCCAGTAGTATTGAAGGGGGGAAGGGCAATCAGCCCCAGCATTTT.

J is TRBJ1-3 and V is TRBV6-5; D unclear. Germline-derived CDR1 and CDR2 are MNHEY and SVGAGI. CDR3 size: 16 residues. Trimming stripped 0 bases from V and 0 bases from J, with 9 bases between. CDR3 residues: CASSYSIGNSGNTIYF. The CDR3 coding sequence is TGTGCCAGCAGTTACTCGATCGGAAACTCTGGAAACACCATATATTTT.

The V gene is TRBV5-6, the J gene TRBJ2-7; TRBD1 aligns across 12 bases. Germline V gene data show CDR1 as SGHDT and CDR2 as YYEEEE. The CDR3 is made up of 15 amino acids. After removal of 2 bases from V and 6 bases from J, the junction contained 6 bases not matched to a gene. CDR3 sequence reads: CASSLPGTGGGEQYF. The CDR3 DNA is TGTGCCAGCAGCTTACCCGGGACAGGGGGCGGCGAGCAGTACTTC.